The T cell receptor (beta chain) under discussion was sequenced for a study of cytomegalovirus exposure and HLA in healthy donors. Study as a whole: For the roughly 400 genotyped donors, 75% to 90% fell within the Caucasian-associated ancestry cluster.

This CDR3 has 15 residues. J was trimmed by 4 bases and V by 3 bases; bases with no gene match: 6. Germline CDR1 is MDHEN and CDR2 is SYDVKM. 60 Vbeta and 13 Jbeta primers were used in PCR. TCRdb's table, derived via immunoSEQ multiplex PCR, lists solely in-frame clones and lacks some. The table lists more than 110,000 clones, 65% to 80% of them singletons, with 1.5% to 2% in the top ten. Overall study results and limits: Several of the most significant clusters appeared, in a later analysis, to be linked to common viral pathogens. The Asian-associated ancestry cluster reportedly had fewer N-insertions than the approximately 700-donor mean in a later analysis. As a later analysis revealed, the rate of TCR association differed by HLA locus, with DRB1 most and HLA-C fewest.

Regarding this clone: Its antigen is undetermined.

The source is a woman aged 25 to 39 in good health and CMV-seronegative. The chain combines TRBV28 with TRBJ2-1; 7 bases match TRBD1. Material for sequencing was PBMCs. CDR3 region: CASSFRQGVYNEQFF. The CDR3 coding sequence is TGTGCCAGCAGTTTTCGGCAGGGGGTTTACAATGAGCAGTTCTTC.